This T cell receptor beta chain was documented in a study of TIL therapy for anti-PD-1-resistant metastatic lung cancer (dated by TCRdb to about 2021). Background for the entire study: Enrolled patients had a median age of around 51 years (range roughly 35-85) and a median tumor PD-L1 proportion score of less than 7%. The cohort was predominantly lung adenocarcinoma, with several EGFR-mutant and two ALK-rearranged tumors, and half of patients were current or former smokers. A median non-synonymous tumor mutation burden of more than 1.2 mutations per megabase was determined across the cohort by whole-exome sequencing. T cell receptor beta sequencing of tumor and peripheral blood was used to follow clonotypes across the tumor, the expanded TIL product and serial blood samples.

This clone showed up just a few times. It lacks a known antigen. Within one base of it there is no much larger clone, and no base qualities were kept. Ends trimmed: V by 3 bases, J by 6 bases; bases unmatched to a gene: 9. CDR1 SEHNR and CDR2 FQNEAQ are derived from the germline V gene (reference sequence). Inclusive of the bounding cysteine and phenylalanine, the CDR3 is 16 residues long. Only the CDR3 DNA stays, 48 bases, in frame from base 1. The research as a whole found: Higher clonality and lower diversity were observed in expanded TIL cultures than in baseline intratumoral T cells (median clonality roughly 6% vs 31%, p < 0.0001). The cohort was highly selected, including more treatment-naive, never-smoker and oncogene-addicted patients than is typical, which limits generalizability. Clonal turnover during TIL culture was high, and many clones enriched in the product were not detected in the baseline tumor, suggesting clonal contraction instead of faithful expansion. The study protocol defined all tumor marker inferences as exploratory.

TCR beta CDR3 regions were amplified from genomic DNA with the immunoSEQ v3 hsTCRB kit using bias-controlled multiplex PCR. The TCR libraries were sequenced on an Illumina NextSeq 500 to about 2.1 million read pairs for survey level or about 5-6 million read pairs for deep level. In the original analysis: V, D and J genes were assigned, non-productive sequences were removed, and clonality was reported by immunoSEQ Analyzer software. Repertoires were compared by productive Simpson clonality and by the Morisita overlap index of productive TRB rearrangements between infused TIL and blood. What TCRdb holds here is the immuneACCESS table cut down to in-frame rearrangements. Part of the clones is not present; checked against another copy, under half of the missing clones reflect an unresolved V gene, and the others are unexplained. That table furnishes V, J and clone size, whereas the DNA furnished D and trimming. The table for this sample lists about 7,000 clones; over 55% of them were counted only once. The ten largest clones capture about 8% of the sample.

The time point label of this sample denotes: pre-treatment sample, taken before nivolumab and TIL therapy. Excised metastases, mostly pleural nodules or supraclavicular lymph nodes, were used as baseline tumor samples and were taken from the same resection from which TIL were grown. Tumors were harvested prior to any PD-1/PD-L1 blockade, after which nivolumab was administered to patients, and lymphodepletion, expanded TIL infusion and IL-2 were given to patients who progressed. A phase I trial run at two centers enrolled adults with stage 4 NSCLC between 2017 and early 2020. Samples were obtained from a single-arm, open-label phase I trial in which tumor-infiltrating lymphocyte therapy with nivolumab was evaluated in advanced non-small cell lung cancer. Portions of each resected tumor were snap-frozen in liquid nitrogen and stored at -80 °C. Using laser-capture macrodissection, tumor regions of interest were selected on H&E sections, then pulverized into approximately 15 mg aliquots and extracted using Qiagen Allprep kits.

This clonotype was sampled from a person aged 25-79 years with non-small cell lung cancer. The specimen was tumor tissue, collected at baseline. The V and J segments used are TRBV7-9 and TRBJ2-7; 12 of the junction bases match TRBD1. For the CDR3, the sequence is CASSFNGDRGLFEQYF. DNA sequence: TGTGCCAGCAGCTTTAATGGGGACAGGGGGCTCTTCGAGCAGTACTTC.